Below are 30 T cell receptor beta chains sequenced from a single sample in a study of blood T cells in healthy people across ages. It was with a sample-barcoded 5' primer and a J-beta primer mix that a second PCR of about 6 to 12 cycles was run. TCRdb reanalysed the 5' RACE reads using MiXCR and keeps one entry per CDR3 protein. The sample has under 2 million distinct CDR3 sequences; about 31% are singletons. Sequenced material: blood. These receptors were taken from a woman aged 25 to 45 in good health.

This chain connects TRBV20-1 to TRBJ1-2; no reliable D call. This CDR3 spans 12 amino acids. Trimming removed 1 base at V and 8 bases at J, with 11 bases between. The germline V gene has CDR1 DFQATT and CDR2 SNEGSKA (reference sequence). In nucleotides, the CDR3 is TGCAGTGCTAGAGTCCCGGGAAGGGGCTACACCTTC. It codes for CSARVPGRGYTF.

This clonotype was seen a handful of times. The rearrangement links TRBV29-1 to TRBJ2-7; D may be TRBD2 (6 bases). CDR3 length: 14 residues. Trimming left V 4 bases short and J 8 bases short, with 21 bases between. The germline CDR1 and CDR2 sequences are SQVTM and ANQGSEA. The CDR3 DNA follows: TGCAGCGTTGGAGAAGGCGCAGGGAGGACTAAGCAGTACTTC. It codes for CSVGEGAGRTKQYF.

The chain uses TRBV2 and TRBJ2-1, with D unresolved. The CDR3 contains 13 residues. CDR1 SNHLY and CDR2 FYNNEI come from the germline V gene. V was clipped by 1 base and J by 6 bases, with 7 bases between them. The CDR3 protein is CASSEETFNEQFF. CDR3 in DNA: TGTGCCAGCAGTGAAGAGACTTTCAATGAGCAGTTCTTC.

The CDR3 here is CASSPGQGDYQPQHF. The CDR3 DNA follows: TGTGCCAGCAGCCCTGGACAGGGGGACTATCAGCCCCAGCATTTT. V usage is TRBV12-3 or TRBV12-4 and J usage is TRBJ1-5, with TRBD1 identical over 10 bases. CDR3 length: 15 amino acids. V trimming: 6 bases; J trimming: 5 bases; junction bases outside the gene matches: 7.

The V call is TRBV2, the J call TRBJ2-7; tentatively, D is TRBD1 (5 bases). This CDR3 is built from 12 residues. The germline V gene has CDR1 SNHLY and CDR2 FYNNEI. The V and J ends lost 10 bases and 5 bases respectively, with 15 bases between them. CDR3 coding DNA: TGTGCCACTGGCCTTGGGGCCCACGAGCAGTACTTC. Residues: CATGLGAHEQYF.

The gene calls are TRBV9 and TRBJ2-1; 7 bases agree with TRBD1. This CDR3 comprises 16 residues. With V trimmed by 6 bases and J by 8 bases, 17 bases remained unmatched. The germline V gene has CDR1 SGDLS and CDR2 YYNGEE. CDR3 DNA: TGTGCCAGCAACAGACGGGACAGCGGAATCGTGGATGAGCAGTTCTTC. Translated: CASNRRDSGIVDEQFF.

The J gene is TRBJ2-7, the V gene TRBV29-1; D is possibly TRBD2 (5 bases). Looked up from germline, CDR1 is SQVTM and CDR2 is ANQGSEA. The V end was cut by 7 bases, the J end by 4 bases, with 23 bases between. This CDR3 is 15 amino acids long. The CDR3 DNA reads TGCAGCGCCACGCCGACTAACGAGAGACGGTACGAGCAGTACTTC. It is translated as CSATPTNERRYEQYF.

The CDR3 sequence is CASSEIYGPHTDTQYF. The CDR3 coding sequence is TGTGCCAGCAGTGAAATCTACGGACCCCACACAGATACGCAGTATTTT. The rearrangement uses TRBV6-1 and TRBJ2-3; D not resolved. This CDR3 has 16 amino acids. The V gene lost 2 bases and the J gene lost 2 bases, with 14 bases spanning the gap. The germline V gene encodes CDR1 MNHNS and CDR2 SASEGT.

This clonotype turned up a few times. The chain carries TRBV4-1 and TRBJ1-4; D may be TRBD1 (6 bases). The CDR3 runs 15 residues. Germline V gives CDR1 MGHRA, CDR2 YSYEKL. Trimming took off 5 bases at V and 4 bases at J, with 14 bases between the two ends. The DNA for the CDR3 is TGCGCCAGCAGCAAAATACAGGGAGATAATGAAAAACTGTTTTTT. As protein: CASSKIQGDNEKLFF.

The chain couples TRBV20-1 to TRBJ2-1; no firm D call. The length of the CDR3 is 11 residues. Looked up from germline, CDR1 is DFQATT and CDR2 is SNEGSKA (reference sequence). V lost 3 bases to trimming and J lost 6 bases, with 6 bases between them. The CDR3: CSASPSNEQFF. CDR3 nucleotides: TGCAGTGCTAGTCCTAGCAATGAGCAGTTCTTC.

This clonotype appeared once. This rearrangement joins TRBV20-1 to TRBJ1-4, with 7 bases matching TRBD1. V lost 5 bases, J lost 5 bases, and 5 bases stayed unmatched. This CDR3 comprises 13 residues. The germline V gene encodes CDR1 DFQATT and CDR2 SNEGSKA (reference sequence). The CDR3 spells CSAGTGVNEKLFF. The DNA of the CDR3 is TGCAGTGCTGGAACAGGGGTCAATGAAAAACTGTTTTTT.

This clonotype was seen only once. The V call is TRBV2, the J call TRBJ2-1; 8 bases fit TRBD2. From germline, CDR1 is SNHLY and CDR2 FYNNEI. The junction had 14 bases not matched to a gene; V was cut back by 11 bases and J by 5 bases. This CDR3 region has 15 residues. The CDR3 DNA follows: TGTGCCGGAGCCCCCGGAGCGGGAGCTCACAATGAGCAGTTCTTC. It encodes CAGAPGAGAHNEQFF. The complete variable domain, with remaining parts taken from reference TRBV2 and TRBJ2-1, reads EPEVTQTPSHQVTQMGQEVILRCVPISNHLYFYWYRQILGQKVEFLVSFYNNEISEKSEIFDDQFSVERPDGSNFTLKIRSTKLEDSAMYFCAGAPGAGAHNEQFFGPGTRLTVL.

For this clonotype: Compared with germline, one end of the junction differs, possibly owing to a read error. The rearrangement joins TRBV7-3 to TRBJ1-2, with a tentative D call TRBD1 (5 bases). From germline, CDR1 is SGHTA and CDR2 FQGTGA. The CDR3 covers 16 residues. The CDR3 is CANSLGDQGSGYGYTF. The DNA of the CDR3 is TGTGCCAACAGCTTGGGGGATCAGGGAAGCGGCTATGGCTACACCTTC.

The chain is built from TRBV12-3 or TRBV12-4 and TRBJ2-7, with D perhaps matching TRBD1 (7 bases). With 6 bases removed from V and 3 bases from J, the gap between germline ends came to 18 bases. The CDR3 sequence is 15 residues long. The CDR3 is CASSRGEDFLYEQYF. The DNA of the CDR3 is TGTGCCAGCAGCAGGGGGGAGGACTTTCTCTACGAGCAGTACTTC.

V usage is TRBV10-3 and J usage is TRBJ2-2; perhaps TRBD2 as D (5 bases). The germline V gene has CDR1 ENHRY and CDR2 SYGVKD. V shed 5 bases and J shed 0 bases, with 7 bases lying between them. The CDR3 is made up of 14 amino acids. CDR3: CAISNGANTGELFF. In DNA form, the CDR3 reads TGTGCCATCAGTAACGGGGCGAACACCGGGGAGCTGTTTTTT.

This chain uses TRBV24-1 with TRBJ2-1; D perhaps matches TRBD1 (5 bases). This CDR3 is built from 15 residues. The V end was cut by 9 bases, the J end by 2 bases, with 16 bases between. CDR1 KGHDR and CDR2 SFDVKD come from the germline V gene. CDR3 residues: CATSAGSAPYNEQFF. CDR3 DNA sequence: TGTGCCACCTCAGCAGGGTCAGCGCCCTACAATGAGCAGTTCTTC.

The V gene is TRBV29-1, the J gene TRBJ2-5, with D perhaps TRBD2 (6 bases). Germline-derived CDR1 and CDR2 are SQVTM and ANQGSEA. This CDR3 has 14 amino acids. The germline V and J ends were trimmed by 7 bases and 11 bases, with 26 bases remaining between them. The CDR3, as DNA: TGCAGCGGGGGAGGTGTTCCCTCCTACAATGAGCAGTACTTC. This encodes CSGGGVPSYNEQYF.

The chain links TRBV5-5 to TRBJ2-4; D possibly uses TRBD1 or TRBD2 (6 bases each). The CDR3 covers 11 residues. Trimming shortened V by 4 bases and J by 10 bases, and 9 bases separated the two germline ends. Germline V CDR1 and CDR2: SGHKS, YYEKEE (reference sequence). The CDR3 protein is CASSRRGIQYF. The CDR3 DNA reads as TGTGCCAGCAGCCGGAGGGGGATTCAGTACTTC. Filled out from reference TRBV5-5 and TRBJ2-4, the complete variable domain reads DAGVTQSPTHLIKTRGQQVTLRCSPISGHKSVSWYQQVLGQGPQFIFQYYEKEERGRGNFPDRFSARQFPNYSSELNVNALLLGDSALYLCASSRRGIQYFGAGTRLSVL.

Of note for this clonotype: At one of its ends the junction is not consistent with the germline gene, which may arise from a read error. This chain joins TRBV9 and TRBJ2-1, with D perhaps matching TRBD1 or TRBD2 (5 bases each). Germline loops: CDR1 SGDLS, CDR2 YYNGEE. CDR3 length: 17 residues. The chain's CDR3 is CASSVEGTLGSYNERFF. CDR3 DNA sequence: TGTGCCAGCAGCGTAGAAGGGACCCTCGGCTCCTACAATGAGCGGTTCTTC.

CDR3 DNA: TGTGCCAGCAGCAAGGACAGAGGGGCCAACGTCCTGACTTTC. It yields the protein CASSKDRGANVLTF. The rearrangement links TRBV3-1 to TRBJ2-6; a weak D match, TRBD1 (6 bases). The CDR3 loop spans 14 amino acids. Germline values: CDR1 LGHDT, CDR2 YNNKEL (reference sequence). Trimming removed 5 bases at V and 4 bases at J, with 9 bases between.

This clonotype was observed a handful of times. This chain uses TRBV27 with TRBJ2-7; a weak D match, TRBD2 (5 bases). The CDR3 totals 15 residues. Trimming removed 5 bases at V and 2 bases at J, with 16 bases between. Per germline, CDR1 MNHEY and CDR2 SMNVEV (reference sequence). The CDR3 here is CASSPQSGLPYEQYF. The CDR3 coding sequence is TGTGCCAGCAGTCCCCAATCCGGACTGCCCTACGAGCAGTACTTC.

The chain links TRBV5-1 to TRBJ1-1; D is unresolved. The CDR3 runs 13 residues. Trimming removed 4 bases at V and 6 bases at J, with 13 bases between. Germline CDR1 reads SGHRS; CDR2 reads YFSETQ. The CDR3 DNA sequence: TGCGCCAGCAGCCGGCCCCCCCAGCCTGAAGCTTTCTTT. It codes for CASSRPPQPEAFF. Filled out from reference TRBV5-1 and TRBJ1-1, the complete variable domain reads KAGVTQTPRYLIKTRGQQVTLSCSPISGHRSVSWYQQTPGQGLQFLFEYFSETQRNKGNFPGRFSGRQFSNSRSEMNVSTLELGDSALYLCASSRPPQPEAFFGQGTRLTVV.

Regarding this clonotype: The junction differs from germline at one of its ends, possibly a read error. This rearrangement joins TRBV24-1 to TRBJ2-5; TRBD1 might be the D (5 bases). This CDR3 has 14 residues. Germline V gene lookup returns CDR1 KGHDR and CDR2 SFDVKD. The CDR3 DNA reads TGTGCCACCCGTGATAGGGGAAGCCAAGAGACCCAGTACTTC. Translating it yields CATRDRGSQETQYF.

Details on this clonotype: A junction boundary mismatches the germline segment, possibly from a read error. This chain uses TRBV6-5 with TRBJ1-5; the D gene is possibly TRBD1 (5 bases). This CDR3 spans 13 amino acids. CDR1 is MNHEY and CDR2 is SVGAGI in the germline V gene. The CDR3 DNA reads TGTGCCAGCAGTTATTGGGGACTTGGGCCCCTGCATTTT. Translating it yields CASSYWGLGPLHF.

This clonotype was counted between two and nine times. V gene TRBV4-1 combines with J gene TRBJ1-5, with D uncertain. This CDR3 has 16 amino acids. The V end was cut by 0 bases, the J end by 6 bases, with 15 bases between. From germline, CDR1 is MGHRA and CDR2 YSYEKL. CDR3 sequence: CASSQDKVGLGQPQHF. The CDR3 region has the DNA TGCGCCAGCAGCCAAGATAAGGTTGGCCTGGGTCAGCCCCAGCATTTT.

This clonotype was observed many times. This chain joins TRBV6-5 and TRBJ2-1; D is tentatively TRBD1 or TRBD2 (5 bases each). The CDR3 sequence is 14 residues long. Trimming took off 2 bases at V and 4 bases at J, with 9 bases between the two ends. Germline lookup yields CDR1 MNHEY and CDR2 SVGAGI. CDR3 sequence: CASSYGGNYNEQFF. Here the CDR3 DNA reads TGTGCCAGCAGTTACGGGGGAAATTACAATGAGCAGTTCTTC.

In its sample, this clonotype was seen a few times. V gene TRBV3-1 combines with J gene TRBJ1-1; 7 nucleotides match TRBD1. This CDR3 contains 15 residues. Germline CDR1 reads LGHDT; CDR2 reads YNNKEL (reference sequence). J was trimmed by 5 bases and V by 4 bases; bases with no gene match: 10. DNA for the CDR3: TGTGCCAGCAGCCCCTCTCCAGGGGGATGGACTGAAGCTTTCTTT. Translation gives CASSPSPGGWTEAFF.

This chain connects TRBV28 to TRBJ2-7; 8 bases align to TRBD1. This CDR3 is 16 amino acids long. V was pared by 5 bases and J by 3 bases, with 12 bases of the junction left unmatched. Germline-derived CDR1 and CDR2 are MDHEN and SYDVKM. The CDR3 here is CASSPSPGQDLYEQYF. The DNA of the CDR3 is TGTGCCAGCAGTCCCTCCCCGGGACAGGATCTCTACGAGCAGTACTTC.

This clonotype has only a few counts. The chain recombines TRBV7-9 with TRBJ1-2; a weak D match, TRBD1 (5 bases). Trimming cost V 6 bases and J 2 bases, with 13 bases left between them. Germline V gene lookup returns CDR1 SEHNR and CDR2 FQNEAQ (reference sequence). The CDR3 totals 14 residues. The CDR3 loop is CASSAVGANYGYTF. CDR3 in DNA: TGTGCCAGCAGTGCCGTAGGGGCCAACTATGGCTACACCTTC.

This clonotype was counted between two and nine times. The chain couples TRBV3-1 to TRBJ2-7; D not certain. The CDR3 runs 14 residues. V lost 3 bases to trimming and J lost 3 bases, with 12 bases between them. CDR1 is LGHDT and CDR2 is YNNKEL in the germline V gene (reference sequence). Here the CDR3 reads CASSHEGRVYEQYF. The CDR3 nucleotides are TGTGCCAGCAGCCACGAAGGCCGGGTCTACGAGCAGTACTTC.